The next 32 T cell receptor beta chains were all read from a single sample in a study of control samples from healthy donors and cancer patients (dated by TCRdb to the early 2020s). Library preparation was by the immunoSEQ multiplex PCR assay. As stored in TCRdb, this immuneACCESS dataset retains in-frame rearrangements with V and J assigned. A fraction of the clones does not appear; measured against another copy, unresolved V genes explain less than half of the discrepancy, and the remainder lacks a known reason. This sample lists approximately 190,000 clones; over 80% were detected once. The ten largest make up around 1.9% of the sample. The source material was blood. These receptors were collected from a man aged 25-40 years in good health.

This chain links TRBV3-1 (or the pseudogene TRBV3-2) with TRBJ1-2; 10 bases agree with TRBD1. V was clipped by 3 bases and J by 7 bases; unmatched bases: 11. Per germline, CDR1 LGHDT and CDR2 YNNKEL (reference sequence). The CDR3 spans 16 residues. The CDR3 protein is CASSHRDRGRSGGYTF. The CDR3 coding sequence is TGTGCCAGCAGCCACCGGGACAGGGGTCGTTCGGGTGGCTACACCTTC.

The rearrangement uses TRBV20-1 and TRBJ2-1, with 9 nucleotides matching TRBD2. Per the germline V gene, CDR1 is DFQATT and CDR2 is SNEGSKA (reference sequence). Trimming removed 3 bases from V and 7 bases from J; junction bases left unmatched: 4. CDR3 length: 13 amino acids. Written as DNA, the CDR3 is TGCAGTGCTAGTTTAGCGGGGGAAAATGAGCAGTTCTTC. Protein sequence: CSASLAGENEQFF.

The V and J genes are TRBV4-1 and TRBJ1-3, with D possibly TRBD1 on 6 matching bases. Germline V lookup: CDR1 MGHRA, CDR2 YSYEKL. The ends were cut back, 4 bases at V and 0 bases at J, with 10 bases in the middle. The CDR3 length is 15 residues. CDR3 nucleotide sequence: TGCGCCAGCAGCCTCTTGGACAGCTCTGGAAACACCATATATTTT. Translating it yields CASSLLDSSGNTIYF.

This chain connects TRBV29-1 to TRBJ2-7; unclear D gene. Per the germline V gene, CDR1 is SQVTM and CDR2 is ANQGSEA. The V gene lost 8 bases and the J gene lost 2 bases, with 13 bases spanning the gap. The CDR3 runs 12 residues. This CDR3 reads CSFLDVTYEQYF. The CDR3 region has the DNA TGCAGCTTTCTGGACGTGACCTACGAGCAGTACTTC.

The rearrangement links TRBV5-4 to TRBJ2-7; 7 bases map to TRBD2. This CDR3 is built from 14 residues. V was pared by 4 bases and J by 1 base, with 5 bases of the junction left unmatched. The germline gives CDR1 SGHNT, CDR2 YYREEE (reference sequence). The CDR3 region is CASSPNGGSYEQYF. CDR3 DNA: TGTGCCAGCAGCCCCAACGGGGGGTCCTACGAGCAGTACTTC.

The rearrangement joins TRBV18 to TRBJ2-1; D is ambiguous. V was pared by 3 bases and J by 4 bases, with 13 bases between. CDR1 and CDR2 (germline): KGHSH, LQKENI. CDR3 length equals 15 residues. CDR3 sequence: CASSPSIGPYNEQFF. The DNA for the CDR3 is TGTGCCAGCTCACCGTCAATCGGGCCTTACAATGAGCAGTTCTTC.

This chain links TRBV27 with TRBJ1-5; 8 nucleotides agree with TRBD1. V lost 4 bases to trimming and J lost 4 bases; unmatched junction nucleotides: 3. Looked up from germline, CDR1 is MNHEY and CDR2 is SMNVEV (reference sequence). CDR3 length: 14 amino acids. The CDR3 reads CASSSDRGNQPQHF. The CDR3 bases are TGTGCCAGCAGTTCCGACAGGGGAAATCAGCCCCAGCATTTT.

The V call is TRBV30, the J call TRBJ1-1; D remains unclear. The germline V and J ends were trimmed by 4 bases and 1 base, with 10 bases remaining between them. The V gene's germline CDR1 is GTSNPN and CDR2 SVGIG (reference sequence). CDR3 size: 13 residues. CDR3 residues: CAWTSSQNTEAFF. CDR3 in DNA: TGTGCCTGGACTTCCAGCCAGAACACTGAAGCTTTCTTT.

This clone showed up just once. The genes are TRBV3-1 (or the pseudogene TRBV3-2) and TRBJ2-7; the match to TRBD2 covers 13 bases. V was clipped by 3 bases and J by 4 bases; unmatched bases: 3. The CDR3 sequence is 15 residues long. The germline V gene has CDR1 LGHDT and CDR2 YNNKEL (reference sequence). CDR3 coding DNA: TGTGCCAGCAGCCAGGGACTAGCGGGGCCATACGAGCAGTACTTC. It specifies CASSQGLAGPYEQYF.

Concerning this clone itself: The sample holds other DNA sequences that translate to the same CDR3. The genes are TRBV6-5 and TRBJ1-1; 8 bases are a match to TRBD1. This CDR3 has 14 residues. Per germline, CDR1 MNHEY and CDR2 SVGAGI. The ends lost 5 bases at V and 5 bases at J; junction bases unmatched: 7. The CDR3 loop reads CASSTDRGGTEAFF. Here the CDR3 DNA reads TGTGCCAGCAGTACTGACAGGGGCGGAACTGAAGCTTTCTTT.

This sequence joins TRBV5-6 and TRBJ2-3; D not resolved. Trimming left V 5 bases short and J 2 bases short, with 9 bases between. CDR3 length: 13 residues. Germline CDR1 and CDR2: SGHDT and YYEEEE. This CDR3 is CASRRGSTDTQYF. The CDR3, as DNA: TGTGCCAGCAGGAGAGGATCCACAGATACGCAGTATTTT.

The chain couples TRBV7-9 to TRBJ1-5; D unclear. The V gene lost 2 bases and the J gene lost 6 bases, with 5 bases spanning the gap. This CDR3 spans 12 amino acids. Germline-derived CDR1 and CDR2 are SEHNR and FQNEAQ (reference sequence). The CDR3 region is CASSLRTQPQHF. In nucleotides, the CDR3 is TGTGCCAGCAGCTTACGAACTCAGCCCCAGCATTTT.

The chain carries TRBV11-1 and TRBJ2-7; D is undetermined. Germline-derived CDR1 and CDR2 are SGHAT and FQDESV (reference sequence). V lost 5 bases to trimming and J lost 1 base, with 12 bases between them. This CDR3 comprises 14 residues. Here the CDR3 DNA reads TGTGCCAGCAGCCACCCAGAAGTTTCCTACGAGCAGTACTTC. Protein product: CASSHPEVSYEQYF.

The J gene is TRBJ1-5, the V gene TRBV19, with a weak D call TRBD1 (6 bases). CDR3 length: 12 amino acids. Germline V gives CDR1 LNHDA, CDR2 SQIVND (reference sequence). Trimming removed 6 bases from V and 5 bases from J, with 8 bases in between. The CDR3 here is CASSTGYQPQHF. The CDR3 nucleotides are TGTGCCAGTAGCACAGGGTATCAGCCCCAGCATTTT. The entire variable domain, with the rest obtained from reference TRBV19 and TRBJ1-5, is as follows: DGGITQSPKYLFRKEGQNVTLSCEQNLNHDAMYWYRQDPGQGLRLIYYSQIVNDFQKGDIAEGYSVSREKKESFPLTVTSAQKNPTAFYLCASSTGYQPQHFGDGTRLSIL.

This clone has at least ten counts. The rearrangement joins TRBV3-1 (or the pseudogene TRBV3-2) to TRBJ2-2; D is perhaps TRBD1 (6 bases). V lost 2 bases and J lost 1, with 8 bases in between. The CDR3 consists of 15 residues. Per germline, CDR1 LGHDT and CDR2 YNNKEL (reference sequence). This CDR3 reads CASSQPGVNTGELFF. The CDR3 nucleotides are TGTGCCAGCAGCCAACCAGGGGTGAACACCGGGGAGCTGTTTTTT.

V and J are TRBV24-1 and TRBJ2-3; D not certain. Germline V lookup: CDR1 KGHDR, CDR2 SFDVKD. The CDR3 consists of 12 residues. Trimming removed 1 base from V and 3 bases from J, with 1 base in between. In DNA, the CDR3 is TGTGCCACCAGTGATTTTACAGATACGCAGTATTTT. It is translated as CATSDFTDTQYF.

The gene calls are TRBV18 and TRBJ2-1; D gene ambiguous. Germline V lookup: CDR1 KGHSH, CDR2 LQKENI. CDR3 length: 12 residues. V was trimmed by 4 bases and J by 7 bases, leaving 8 bases between them. This CDR3 is CASSQSSNEQFF. As DNA, the CDR3 is TGTGCCAGCTCACAGAGTTCGAATGAGCAGTTCTTC.

The chain joins TRBV6-6 to TRBJ1-2, with 9 bases identical to TRBD1. V lost 6 bases and J lost 3; bases outside the gene matches: 8. Looked up from germline, CDR1 is MNHNY and CDR2 is SVGAGI (reference sequence). The CDR3 is 15 amino acids. The CDR3 region has the DNA TGTGCCAGCAGGGAAACAGGGGGCAAGGACTATGGCTACACCTTC. Translation: CASRETGGKDYGYTF.

This sequence joins TRBV6-5 and TRBJ2-2; D is unresolved. V gave up 2 bases and J gave up 0 bases, with 7 bases separating them. Germline V gene sequence: CDR1 MNHEY, CDR2 SVGAGI. The CDR3 runs 15 residues. The CDR3 region has the DNA TGTGCCAGCAGTTACCAGCCATCGAACACCGGGGAGCTGTTTTTT. Translated, it gives CASSYQPSNTGELFF.

The chain carries TRBV7-8 and TRBJ1-5, with D possibly being TRBD1 (5 bases). Per the germline V gene, CDR1 is SGHVS and CDR2 is FQNEAQ. The CDR3 length is 14 residues. Trimming removed 6 bases at V and 5 bases at J, with 14 bases between. CDR3 in amino acids: CASSFWDEDQPQHF. CDR3 bases: TGTGCCAGCAGTTTCTGGGACGAAGATCAGCCCCAGCATTTT. Combining the CDR3 with reference TRBV7-8 and TRBJ1-5 gives the whole variable domain GAGVSQSPRYKVAKRGQDVALRCDPISGHVSLFWYQQALGQGPEFLTYFQNEAQLDKSGLPSDRFFAERPEGSVSTLKIQRTQQEDSAVYLCASSFWDEDQPQHFGDGTRLSIL.

The chain has TRBV30 and TRBJ2-7; no clear D. The V gene's germline CDR1 is GTSNPN and CDR2 SVGIG (reference sequence). The CDR3 contains 15 residues. V shed 0 bases and J shed 0 bases, with 12 bases lying between them. The CDR3 spells CAWSVRSWYSYEQYF. In DNA form, the CDR3 reads TGTGCCTGGAGTGTACGGTCCTGGTACTCCTACGAGCAGTACTTC.

This clone was picked up one time. The J gene is TRBJ2-2, the V gene TRBV12-3 or TRBV12-4; the D is unclear. V gave up 7 bases and J gave up 6 bases, with 6 bases separating them. There are 11 residues in the CDR3. The CDR3 here is CASTLAGELFF. CDR3 in DNA: TGTGCCAGCACCCTCGCCGGGGAGCTGTTTTTT.

The DNA for the CDR3 is TGCGCCAGCAGCCCCGGGGCGGGGGACCAAGAGACCCAGTACTTC. It encodes CASSPGAGDQETQYF. The genes are TRBV5-1 and TRBJ2-5; 7 bases align to TRBD2. This CDR3 comprises 15 residues. V was pared by 4 bases and J by 0 bases, with 6 bases of the junction left unmatched. Germline V gene data show CDR1 as SGHRS and CDR2 as YFSETQ.

V usage is TRBV29-1 and J usage is TRBJ2-3; a weak D match, TRBD2 (6 bases). With 6 bases removed from V and 0 bases from J, the gap between germline ends came to 16 bases. The CDR3 sequence is 15 residues long. Germline CDR1 and CDR2: SQVTM and ANQGSEA. The CDR3 reads CSVLEERASTDTQYF. CDR3 DNA sequence: TGCAGCGTCCTCGAGGAGCGGGCTAGCACAGATACGCAGTATTTT.

The CDR3 loop is CAWREKGQLFSQPQHF. The CDR3 DNA reads TGTGCCTGGAGGGAGAAGGGACAGTTATTTAGTCAGCCCCAGCATTTT. The V gene is TRBV30, the J gene TRBJ1-5; TRBD1 aligns across 7 bases. This CDR3 spans 16 amino acids. From germline, CDR1 is GTSNPN and CDR2 SVGIG (reference sequence). The J segment lost 6 bases and the V segment lost 3 bases, leaving 14 bases of the junction unmatched.

About this clone: At one end, the junction sequence differs from germline, possibly due to a read error. The chain couples TRBV13 to TRBJ1-6; possible D gene TRBD1, 5 bases. The CDR3 has 16 amino acids. Per germline, CDR1 PRHDT and CDR2 FYEKMQ (reference sequence). The CDR3 is CASSLRQSSYNSPLHF. CDR3 nucleotides: TGTGCCAGCAGCTTGAGACAGAGTTCCTACAATTCACCCCTCCACTTT.

The rearrangement joins TRBV27 to TRBJ2-7; D is ambiguous. Germline V gene sequence: CDR1 MNHEY, CDR2 SMNVEV (reference sequence). Trimming took 0 bases from V and 3 from J, leaving 6 bases between them. This CDR3 comprises 13 residues. CDR3 protein: CASSLSAVYEQYF. CDR3 coding DNA: TGTGCCAGCAGTTTATCGGCAGTCTACGAGCAGTACTTC.

V gene TRBV3-1 (or the pseudogene TRBV3-2) combines with J gene TRBJ2-6; no definite D call. CDR3 size: 17 residues. V lost 2 bases and J 1 base, leaving 12 bases between the germline ends. Germline-derived CDR1 and CDR2 are LGHDT and YNNKEL (reference sequence). The CDR3 sequence is CASSQSGWGSGANVLTF. CDR3 nucleotide sequence: TGTGCCAGCAGCCAATCGGGCTGGGGTTCTGGGGCCAACGTCCTGACTTTC.

The chain employs TRBV9 and TRBJ1-3; D gene unclear. V was shortened by 6 bases and J by 0 bases, with 13 bases between the two germline ends. Looked up from germline, CDR1 is SGDLS and CDR2 is YYNGEE. The CDR3 totals 15 residues. CDR3 sequence (DNA): TGTGCCAGCACACGGACGGATAGCTCTGGAAACACCATATATTTT. It encodes CASTRTDSSGNTIYF. Full variable domain (rest looked up from reference TRBV9 and TRBJ1-3): DSGVTQTPKHLITATGQRVTLRCSPRSGDLSVYWYQQSLDQGLQFLIQYYNGEERAKGNILERFSAQQFPDLHSELNLSSLELGDSALYFCASTRTDSSGNTIYFGEGSWLTVV.

This CDR3 is CASSLWEGGLENEQFF. The CDR3 coding sequence is TGTGCCAGCAGCTTATGGGAGGGGGGCCTTGAAAATGAGCAGTTCTTC. This sequence joins TRBV7-8 and TRBJ2-1; D possibly corresponds to TRBD2 (7 bases). Trimming took 2 bases from V and 7 from J, leaving 18 bases between them. The V gene's germline CDR1 is SGHVS and CDR2 FQNEAQ. The CDR3 has 16 amino acids.

V is TRBV10-2 and J is TRBJ1-2; no reliable D call. CDR3 length: 16 amino acids. Trimming left V 5 bases short and J 0 bases short, with 16 bases between. The germline CDR1 and CDR2 sequences are WSHSY and SAAADI. This CDR3 reads CASSPSKGVTNYGYTF. The DNA of the CDR3 is TGCGCCAGCAGTCCGTCGAAGGGAGTGACTAACTATGGCTACACCTTC.

V and J are TRBV18 and TRBJ2-7; D may be TRBD1 (5 bases). The V gene lost 5 bases and the J gene lost 5 bases, with 16 bases spanning the gap. CDR3 size: 14 residues. In germline, CDR1 is KGHSH, CDR2 LQKENI. The CDR3 DNA follows: TGTGCCAGCTCAGCCACTCAGGGAACGCACGAGCAGTACTTC. It encodes CASSATQGTHEQYF.